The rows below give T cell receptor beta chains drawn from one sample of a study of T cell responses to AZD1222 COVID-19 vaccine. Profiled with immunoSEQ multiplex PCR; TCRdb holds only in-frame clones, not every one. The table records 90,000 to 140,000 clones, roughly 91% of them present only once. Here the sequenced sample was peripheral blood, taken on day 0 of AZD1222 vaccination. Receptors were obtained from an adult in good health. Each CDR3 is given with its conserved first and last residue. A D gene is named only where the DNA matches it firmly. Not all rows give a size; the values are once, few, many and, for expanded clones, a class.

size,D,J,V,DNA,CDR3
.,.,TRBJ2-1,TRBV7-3,TGTGCCAGCAGCTTAAGGGTCCCCCCGGGCGGTCAACAGTTCTTC,CASSLRVPPGGQQFF
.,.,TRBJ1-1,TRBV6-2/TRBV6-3,TGTGCCAGCAGTTACGGATCTGAAGCTTTCTTT,CASSYGSEAFF
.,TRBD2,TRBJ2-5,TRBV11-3,TGTGCCAGCAGCCCCGCCGCTCTAGCGGGAAGGGAGACCCAGTACTTC,CASSPAALAGRETQYF
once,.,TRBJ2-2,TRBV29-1,TGCAGCGTTCCCAGGGGCCCCAACACCGGGGAGCTGTTTTTT,CSVPRGPNTGELFF
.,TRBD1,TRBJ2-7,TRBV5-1,TGCGCCAGCAGGCCTGGGACAGGTCCCTACGAGCAGTACTTC,CASRPGTGPYEQYF
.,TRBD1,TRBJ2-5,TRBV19,TGTGCCAGTAGTTCAGACAGGGTAGAGACCCAGTACTTC,CASSSDRVETQYF
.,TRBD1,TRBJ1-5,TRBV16,TGTGCCAGCAGCCAATCGGCGGACAGGGTTATCAATCAGCCCCAGCATTTT,CASSQSADRVINQPQHF
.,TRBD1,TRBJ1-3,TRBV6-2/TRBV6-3,TGTGCCAGCAGTCCCGGGGGACAGACTGGAAACACCATATATTTT,CASSPGGQTGNTIYF
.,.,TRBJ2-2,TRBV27,TGTGCCAGCACCCTCACCGGTTGGGGCACCGGGGAGCTGTTTTTT,CASTLTGWGTGELFF
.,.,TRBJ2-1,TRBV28,TGTGCCAGCAGTTCCCCGGCCGTTAGCCAGAGGGCGTTCTTC,CASSSPAVSQRAFF
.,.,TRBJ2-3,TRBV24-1,TGTGCCACCAGTGATTTGGGTGGCGGGTTGGGCACAGATACGCAGTATTTT,CATSDLGGGLGTDTQYF
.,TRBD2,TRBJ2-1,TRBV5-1,TGCGCCAGCAGCTTGCCGGGGACTAGCCATAGCTCCTACAATGAGCAGTTCTTC,CASSLPGTSHSSYNEQFF
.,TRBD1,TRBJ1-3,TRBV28,TGTGCCAGCAGTTTGGGGGGGACAGGCTTCTCTGGAAACACCATATATTTT,CASSLGGTGFSGNTIYF
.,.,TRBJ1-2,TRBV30,TGTGCCTTTGCCGGGAGCCGAGCTAACTATGGCTACACCTTC,CAFAGSRANYGYTF
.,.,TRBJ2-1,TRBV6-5,TGTGCCAGCAGTTATTGGCAAAGCTCTAATGAGCAGTTCTTC,CASSYWQSSNEQFF
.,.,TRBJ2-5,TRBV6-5,TGTGCCAGCAGTTACGGCGGGATGGCCGAGACCCAGTACTTC,CASSYGGMAETQYF
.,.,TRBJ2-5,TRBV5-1,TGCGCCAGCAGCGAAGGGGTAGCGACCCTACAAGAGACCCAGTACTTC,CASSEGVATLQETQYF
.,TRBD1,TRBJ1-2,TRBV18,TGTGCCAGCTCACCGCCGGGACAGGGACGACTTGGCTACACCTTC,CASSPPGQGRLGYTF
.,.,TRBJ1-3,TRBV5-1,TGCGCCAGCAGCTTGGATGGCTCTGGAAACACCATATATTTT,CASSLDGSGNTIYF
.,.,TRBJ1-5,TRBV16,TGTGCCAGCAGCCAAACGAATCCGAATCAGCCCCAGCATTTT,CASSQTNPNQPQHF
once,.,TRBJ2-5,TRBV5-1,TGCGCCAGCAGCCCCCGGACCCTCGAGGAGACCCAGTACTTC,CASSPRTLEETQYF
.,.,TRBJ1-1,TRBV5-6,TGTGCCAGCAGCCGTTCAAGGCGACTTAGCACTGAAGCTTTCTTT,CASSRSRRLSTEAFF
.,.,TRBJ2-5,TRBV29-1,TGCAGCGTTGGGCTAACCGAGACCCAGTACTTC,CSVGLTETQYF
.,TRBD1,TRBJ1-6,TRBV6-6,TGTGCCATTCGGGGGACAGGTGACGGCTCACCCCTCCACTTT,CAIRGTGDGSPLHF
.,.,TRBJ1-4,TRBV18,TGTGCCAGCGCTTCAGTAGCGGCCACTAATGAAAAACTGTTTTTT,CASASVAATNEKLFF
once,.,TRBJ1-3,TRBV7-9,TGTGCCAGCACCTCCTCGGGCAGCTCTGGAAACACCATATATTTT,CASTSSGSSGNTIYF